This T cell receptor (beta chain) was identified during a study of blood T cell repertoires in COVID-19. In the study overall: Samples of COVID-19 (acute and convalescent) were obtained from the United States, Italy and Spain. Sources were T cells, B-cell-depleted T cells, or PBMCs; the material itself was cDNA or gDNA.

With 2 bases removed from V and 2 bases from J, the gap between germline ends came to 21 bases. This CDR3 has 19 residues. Germline values: CDR1 MNHNS, CDR2 SASEGT. Original handling: Amplifying reference gene primers gave estimates of nucleated cell counts. Data came from immunoSEQ multiplex PCR; TCRdb stores just in-frame clones and leaves some out. V and J calls and clone size follow that table, whereas D and trimming were derived from the DNA. The profile shows fewer than 45,000 clones, 90% to 95% of them singletons. The clonotype comes from a man in his sixties with active or convalescent COVID-19. The sequenced sample was peripheral blood. This rearrangement joins TRBV6-1 to TRBJ2-2; D remains unclear. CDR3 sequence reads: CASSESRVLRSSNTGELFF. In nucleotides, the CDR3 is TGTGCCAGCAGTGAATCACGGGTGTTGCGGAGCTCTAACACCGGGGAGCTGTTTTTT.